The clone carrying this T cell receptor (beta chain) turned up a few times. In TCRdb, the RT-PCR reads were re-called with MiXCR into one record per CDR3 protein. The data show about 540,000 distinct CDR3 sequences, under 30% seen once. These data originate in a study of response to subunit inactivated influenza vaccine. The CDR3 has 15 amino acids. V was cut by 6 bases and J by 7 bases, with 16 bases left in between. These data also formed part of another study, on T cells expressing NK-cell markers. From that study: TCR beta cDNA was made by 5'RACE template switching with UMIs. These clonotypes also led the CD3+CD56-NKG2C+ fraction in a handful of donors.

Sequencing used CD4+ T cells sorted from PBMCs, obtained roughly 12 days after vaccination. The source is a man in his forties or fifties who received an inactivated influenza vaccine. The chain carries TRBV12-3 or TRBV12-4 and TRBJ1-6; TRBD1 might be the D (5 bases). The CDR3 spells CASRTAAGGNSPLHF. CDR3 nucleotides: TGTGCCAGCAGAACAGCGGCGGGGGGAAATTCACCCCTCCACTTT.